This T cell receptor (beta chain) is drawn from a study of shared clonotypes between healthy human individuals. General study results and limits: The study found lower generation probabilities in non-shared clonotypes than in those shared by all four donors.

The naive CD8 population came from CD45RO-negative cells selected for CCR7, without terminally differentiated effector memory CD45RA+ cells. Assay: immunoSEQ multiplex PCR; the TCRdb copy retains only in-frame clones and omits some. Here the sample spans around 1.9 million clones, 93% being singletons. Trimming removed 5 bases from V and 1 base from J, with 8 bases in between. Germline CDR1 is SEHNR and CDR2 is FQNEAQ (reference sequence). The CDR3 consists of 13 residues. Concerning this clone: Antigen: not known. At the DNA level, this CDR3 is encoded by other sequences in the same sample as well.

The sequencing sample was made of naive CD8+ T cells from PBMCs. This sequence joins TRBV7-9 and TRBJ2-5; D is undetermined. The receptor was isolated from a man in his late teens or twenties in good health. Some clones in this sample may be carry-over from other donors' samples. The CDR3 DNA reads as TGTGCCAGCAGCCTCCCGGGCCAAGAGACCCAGTACTTC. It encodes CASSLPGQETQYF. The complete variable domain, with remaining parts taken from reference TRBV7-9 and TRBJ2-5, reads DTGVSQNPRHKITKRGQNVTFRCDPISEHNRLYWYRQTLGQGPEFLTYFQNEAQLEKSRLLSDRFSAERPKGSFSTLEIQRTEQGDSAMYLCASSLPGQETQYFGPGTRLLVL.